Listed here are 24 T cell receptor beta chains from one sample, sequenced in a study of glioma-infiltrating T cells. The iRepertoire nested amplicon-rescue multiplex PCR amplified TCR alpha and beta CDR3s from RNA. One entry per CDR3 protein, called by TCRdb with MiXCR from the multiplex PCR reads. The sample has about 380,000 distinct CDR3 sequences, around 38% seen once. The sample comprised glioma tissue, nonneoplastic brain tissue, or PBMCs (not recorded which). The origin of the receptors is a human donor with low-grade glioma or glioblastoma, undergoing nonglioma brain surgery, or in good health (not recorded which).

The chain has TRBV12-3 or TRBV12-4 and TRBJ1-6; D possibly corresponds to TRBD1 (5 bases). V was trimmed by 7 bases and J by 4 bases, leaving 11 bases between them. This CDR3 region has 14 residues. CDR3 in DNA: TGTGCCAGCATGAAGGGGCTATATAATTCACCCCTCCACTTT. This gives the protein CASMKGLYNSPLHF.

This clonotype was picked up many times. The rearrangement links TRBV4-1 to TRBJ2-1; D may correspond to TRBD1 or TRBD2 (5 bases each). Germline V gene sequence: CDR1 MGHRA, CDR2 YSYEKL. The CDR3 has 14 amino acids. V lost 2 bases, J lost 5 bases, and 10 bases lay in between. The CDR3 bases are TGCGCCAGCAGCCAAAGAGAGGGGAACAATGAGCAGTTCTTC. Translation gives CASSQREGNNEQFF.

J is TRBJ2-1 and V is TRBV18; D unresolved. The germline CDR1 and CDR2 sequences are KGHSH and LQKENI. V was trimmed by 1 base and J by 8 bases, leaving 6 bases between them. This CDR3 spans 12 amino acids. The CDR3 coding sequence is TGTGCCAGCTCACCACGGGGTGATGAGCAGTTCTTC. Protein product: CASSPRGDEQFF.

For this clonotype: A much more abundant neighbour one base away suggests this may be a read error. This chain uses TRBV6-2 or TRBV6-3 with TRBJ2-2; no firm D call. The germline V gene has CDR1 MNHEY and CDR2 SVGEGT. The V and J ends lost 2 bases and 4 bases respectively, with 11 bases between them. This CDR3 region has 15 residues. CDR3 residues: CASSYRWPGTGELFF. The CDR3 nucleotides read TGTGCCAGCAGTTACAGGTGGCCTGGCACCGGGGAGCTGTTTTTT.

This clonotype has just a few counts. The rearrangement links TRBV6-2 or TRBV6-3 to TRBJ2-7, with D possibly being TRBD2 (6 bases). This CDR3 has 13 amino acids. V was shortened by 4 bases and J by 0 bases, with 7 bases between the two germline ends. Germline loops: CDR1 MNHEY, CDR2 SVGEGT. The CDR3: CASSWGDSYEQYF. The CDR3 nucleotides read TGTGCCAGCAGTTGGGGGGACTCCTACGAGCAGTACTTC.

This clonotype has more than one count but fewer than ten. V is TRBV28 and J is TRBJ2-5, with 8 nucleotides matching TRBD2. Unmatched junction bases numbered 8, after V lost 6 bases and J lost 2 bases. This CDR3 has 15 residues. Germline CDR1 reads MDHEN; CDR2 reads SYDVKM. In DNA form, the CDR3 reads TGTGCCAGCAGAGTCCTCGGGAGGGGACAAGAGACCCAGTACTTC. It codes for CASRVLGRGQETQYF.

This clonotype was detected a few times. The rearrangement links TRBV7-9 to TRBJ2-1; no definite D call. Germline V lookup: CDR1 SEHNR, CDR2 FQNEAQ (reference sequence). The CDR3 is 16 residues long. V lost 3 bases to trimming and J lost 0 bases, with 12 bases between them. Written as DNA, the CDR3 is TGTGCCAGCAGCTTCGCCAGCGCCAGCTCCTACAATGAGCAGTTCTTC. Its translation: CASSFASASSYNEQFF.

This clonotype was counted at least ten times. The gene calls are TRBV20-1 and TRBJ1-1, with 7 positions matching TRBD1. The CDR3 totals 15 residues. The trim removed 4 bases at V and 2 bases at J, leaving 10 bases unmatched. Germline lookup yields CDR1 DFQATT and CDR2 SNEGSKA (reference sequence). CDR3 protein: CSAKRIGTVNTEAFF. CDR3 nucleotides: TGCAGTGCTAAGCGAATCGGGACAGTTAACACTGAAGCTTTCTTT.

CDR3 in amino acids: CASSLGDRGKNEQYF. The CDR3 nucleotides are TGTGCCAGCAGCTTAGGGGACAGGGGGAAAAACGAGCAGTACTTC. The chain employs TRBV7-9 and TRBJ2-7, with TRBD1 matching over 11 bases. In germline, CDR1 is SEHNR, CDR2 FQNEAQ (reference sequence). CDR3 length: 15 residues. The J segment lost 5 bases and the V segment lost 1 base, leaving 4 bases of the junction unmatched.

This clonotype showed up just a few times. The rearrangement links TRBV7-2 to TRBJ2-2, with TRBD2 identical over 8 bases. There are 15 residues in the CDR3. Unmatched junction bases numbered 8, after V lost 5 bases and J lost 6 bases. In germline, CDR1 is SGHTA, CDR2 FQGNSA. The CDR3 DNA follows: TGTGCCAGCAGCGTGGGACTAGTTAGTCCCGGGGAGCTGTTTTTT. Translated, it gives CASSVGLVSPGELFF.

The chain employs TRBV28 and TRBJ2-1; 8 bases align to TRBD2. V shed 6 bases and J 8 bases; nucleotides not matched to a gene: 15. Germline-derived CDR1 and CDR2 are MDHEN and SYDVKM. This CDR3 has 16 amino acids. CDR3 amino acids: CASSPRTSRRGDEQFF. The CDR3 DNA reads as TGTGCCAGCAGCCCCCGGACTAGCCGAAGAGGTGATGAGCAGTTCTTC.

The chain joins TRBV29-1 to TRBJ2-1, with 7 bases lining up with TRBD2. From germline, CDR1 is SQVTM and CDR2 ANQGSEA. This CDR3 has 14 amino acids. V shed 3 bases, J shed 3 bases, and the junction held 5 bases outside the gene matches. The CDR3 sequence: CSVEASGGYNEQFF. The CDR3 DNA reads TGCAGCGTTGAGGCTAGCGGAGGCTACAATGAGCAGTTCTTC.

In this sample, this clonotype turned up a few times. This chain uses TRBV7-2 with TRBJ2-7; 7 nucleotides align to TRBD1. The CDR3 contains 14 residues. Germline V gene lookup returns CDR1 SGHTA and CDR2 FQGNSA. Trimming removed 2 bases from V and 3 bases from J; junction bases left unmatched: 4. CDR3 in DNA: TGTGCCAGCAGCTTACCCGGGACAGACTACGAGCAGTACTTC. This sequence encodes CASSLPGTDYEQYF.

The chain recombines TRBV6-1 with TRBJ2-5, with TRBD1 as a possible D gene (6 bases). The CDR3 is 14 residues long. The ends were cut back, 5 bases at V and 3 bases at J, with 13 bases in the middle. Germline V CDR1 and CDR2: MNHNS, SASEGT. The CDR3 coding sequence is TGTGCCAGCAGTTTCAGGGGAAATGAAGAGACCCAGTACTTC. This encodes CASSFRGNEETQYF.

This chain connects TRBV7-9 to TRBJ1-1; tentative D call: TRBD1 (6 bases). The CDR3 is 14 residues long. Germline V gene sequence: CDR1 SEHNR, CDR2 FQNEAQ (reference sequence). The V and J ends lost 3 bases and 3 bases respectively, with 11 bases between them. DNA for the CDR3: TGTGCCAGCAGCTTTGTGGGGGCCGACACTGAAGCTTTCTTT. This gives the protein CASSFVGADTEAFF.

To note about this clonotype: The junction and the germline gene differ at one end; a read error may be behind it. The chain links TRBV27 to TRBJ2-7; TRBD2 matches 10 bases. Germline-derived CDR1 and CDR2 are MNHEY and SMNVEV (reference sequence). CDR3 length: 15 amino acids. Here the CDR3 reads CAISESSSSGSFQYF. DNA of the CDR3: TGTGCCATCAGTGAGTCGAGTTCTAGCGGGAGCTTCCAGTACTTC.

A single count supports this clonotype. An end of the junction does not agree with germline; a read error may underlie this. V usage is TRBV28 and J usage is TRBJ2-7, with D perhaps being TRBD1 or TRBD2 (6 bases each). The CDR3 extends over 15 amino acids. The germline CDR1 and CDR2 sequences are MDHEN and SYDVKM. As DNA, the CDR3 is TGTGCCTGCAGTCCCCCGGGGGCGATAGCGGCGAAGGAGTACTTC. It is translated as CACSPPGAIAAKEYF.

The J gene is TRBJ1-5, the V gene TRBV28; 12 bases match TRBD1. CDR1 and CDR2 from the germline V gene are MDHEN and SYDVKM. This CDR3 is 15 amino acids long. V shed 5 bases, J shed 5 bases, and the junction held 4 bases outside the gene matches. CDR3 nucleotides: TGTGCCAGCAGTCCGGGGACAGGGGGCTATCAGCCCCAGCATTTT. Protein sequence: CASSPGTGGYQPQHF.

This clonotype came up many times. The chain's CDR3 is CASSSLLRRGTEAFF. CDR3 coding DNA: TGTGCCAGCAGTTCCCTGTTAAGGAGGGGGACTGAAGCTTTCTTT. The genes are TRBV28 and TRBJ1-1; possible D gene TRBD1, 6 bases. Germline V gene sequence: CDR1 MDHEN, CDR2 SYDVKM. Trimming took off 4 bases at V and 5 bases at J, with 17 bases between the two ends. The CDR3 has 15 residues.

This clonotype was seen a handful of times. The chain recombines TRBV20-1 with TRBJ1-5; a possible D gene is TRBD1 (6 bases). The CDR3 consists of 14 residues. Trimming left V 6 bases short and J 5 bases short, with 17 bases between. Germline lookup yields CDR1 DFQATT and CDR2 SNEGSKA (reference sequence). CDR3 DNA: TGCAGTGCCCGAGGGGGGGTCTTTGATCAGCCCCAGCATTTT. As protein: CSARGGVFDQPQHF.

This clonotype was detected only a few times. The V call is TRBV7-9, the J call TRBJ2-7; 8 bases are a match to TRBD2. V was pared by 0 bases and J by 2 bases, with 6 bases of the junction left unmatched. Germline lookup yields CDR1 SEHNR and CDR2 FQNEAQ (reference sequence). CDR3 size: 16 residues. DNA for the CDR3: TGTGCCAGCAGCTTAGCTTGGGTAGCGGGGACCTACGAGCAGTACTTC. Translation: CASSLAWVAGTYEQYF.

V and J are TRBV28 and TRBJ1-2, with 9 positions matching TRBD1. J was trimmed by 6 bases and V by 7 bases; bases with no gene match: 9. CDR3 length: 14 residues. Per germline, CDR1 MDHEN and CDR2 SYDVKM. The CDR3 here is CASMRLGQGNGYTF. CDR3 nucleotides: TGTGCCAGCATGAGGCTCGGACAGGGGAATGGCTACACCTTC.

The gene calls are TRBV20-1 and TRBJ2-7; tentative D call: TRBD2 (5 bases). CDR1 is DFQATT, CDR2 SNEGSKA, per germline (reference sequence). The CDR3 covers 12 residues. The V gene lost 3 bases and the J gene lost 3 bases, with 9 bases spanning the gap. Written as DNA, the CDR3 is TGCAGTGCTAGGCCTCGGGGCTACGAGCAGTACTTC. Translated: CSARPRGYEQYF.

This clonotype came up many times. The J gene is TRBJ2-1, the V gene TRBV27; 9 bases fit TRBD1. The trim removed 5 bases at V and 9 bases at J, leaving 5 bases unmatched. This CDR3 contains 13 residues. Germline CDR1 reads MNHEY; CDR2 reads SMNVEV (reference sequence). The CDR3 DNA reads as TGTGCCAGCAGTAGACAGGGGGAGGGTGAGCAGTTCTTC. Amino acids: CASSRQGEGEQFF.